This is a list of T cell receptor beta chains from one sample in a study of blood T cell repertoires in COVID-19. Produced via immunoSEQ multiplex PCR; TCRdb's table is partial and in-frame only. The table lists under 250,000 clones, approximately 90% of them singletons. The sample comprised peripheral blood. Receptors were obtained from a man between 60 and 75 years old with COVID-19, enrolled during active disease. CDR3s include the opening cysteine and the closing phenylalanine or tryptophan. A D gene is named only where the DNA matches it firmly. Some rows have no size entry. The others give once, few or many, or a class for an expanded clone.

>TRBD1|.|TRBJ1-5|TRBV30
CAWSQGGGQPQHF
TGTGCCTGGAGTCAGGGGGGCGGTCAGCCCCAGCATTTT
>TRBD2|.|TRBJ2-1|TRBV5-1
CASSPLGLAGVSAANEQFF
TGCGCCAGCAGCCCCTTGGGACTAGCGGGGGTCTCCGCCGCCAATGAGCAGTTCTTC
>TRBD2|few|TRBJ2-7|TRBV28
CASRPLAELYEQYF
TGTGCCAGCAGACCCCTAGCGGAACTGTACGAGCAGTACTTC
>.|few|TRBJ2-7|TRBV7-2
CASSLATGSYEQYF
TGTGCCAGCAGCTTAGCTACAGGGTCCTACGAGCAGTACTTC
>TRBD1|.|TRBJ1-3|TRBV18
CASSPPGAGGSGNTIYF
TGTGCCAGCTCACCACCCGGGGCAGGGGGCTCTGGAAACACCATATATTTT
>.|.|TRBJ1-1|TRBV5-6
CASSLGVGNTEAFF
TGTGCCAGCAGCTTAGGGGTCGGGAACACTGAAGCTTTCTTT
>.|.|TRBJ2-5|TRBV24-1
CATSDLHSQETQYF
TGTGCCACCAGTGATTTGCACAGCCAAGAGACCCAGTACTTC
>.|.|TRBJ1-2|TRBV4-3
CASSQDSGDFDGYTF
TGCGCCAGCAGCCAAGATTCCGGGGACTTTGATGGCTACACCTTC
>TRBD2|few|TRBJ2-2|TRBV27
CASSSGLAGGNTGELFF
TGTGCCAGCAGTTCTGGACTAGCGGGAGGGAACACCGGGGAGCTGTTTTTT
>TRBD2|few|TRBJ2-1|TRBV18
CASFDLGTSGNEQFF
TGTGCCAGCTTCGACCTGGGGACTAGCGGGAATGAGCAGTTCTTC
>.|.|TRBJ1-1|TRBV5-1
CASSKDTNTEAFF
TGCGCCAGCAGCAAAGACACGAACACTGAAGCTTTCTTT
>.|.|TRBJ2-1|TRBV4-3
CASSQDSANYNEQFF
TGCGCCAGCAGCCAAGATAGCGCCAACTACAATGAGCAGTTCTTC
>.|.|TRBJ1-2|TRBV7-9
CASSLEAGGYGYTF
TGTGCCAGCAGCTTAGAAGCGGGGGGCTATGGCTACACCTTC
>.|.|TRBJ1-3|TRBV3-1/TRBV3-2
CASSQGGGGSGNTIYF
TGTGCCAGCAGCCAAGGGGGCGGGGGCTCTGGAAACACCATATATTTT
>.|.|TRBJ2-3|TRBV15
CATSKDYTDTQYF
TGTGCCACCAGCAAGGACTACACAGATACGCAGTATTTT
>TRBD1|.|TRBJ1-5|TRBV30
CAWSAYQGALLGNQPQHF
TGTGCCTGGAGTGCATATCAGGGGGCCCTTCTGGGCAATCAGCCCCAGCATTTT
>.|.|TRBJ1-2|TRBV30
CAWTPLRDPRGGYTF
TGTGCCTGGACCCCCCTAAGAGATCCTAGGGGAGGCTACACCTTC
>TRBD1|.|TRBJ1-1|TRBV29-1
CSARGQGDMNTEAFF
TGCAGCGCCCGCGGGCAGGGGGATATGAACACTGAAGCTTTCTTT
>.|.|TRBJ2-3|TRBV6-5
CASSPLGASTDTQYF
TGTGCCAGCAGCCCCCTGGGGGCTAGCACAGATACGCAGTATTTT
>.|.|TRBJ1-1|TRBV21-1
CASTPEDSRLPPETEAFF
TGTGCCAGCACTCCGGAAGACAGCCGACTGCCCCCGGAGACTGAAGCTTTCTTT
>TRBD1|.|TRBJ1-2|TRBV5-4
CASSLQGGGYTF
TGTGCCAGCAGCTTGCAGGGGGGAGGCTACACCTTC
>TRBD1|once|TRBJ1-4|TRBV6-5
CASSYPGTGDEKLFF
TGTGCCAGCAGTTACCCCGGGACAGGGGATGAAAAACTGTTTTTT
>.|.|TRBJ2-2|TRBV3-1/TRBV3-2
CASSQVSEGELFF
TGTGCCAGCAGCCAAGTATCGGAGGGGGAGCTGTTTTTT
>TRBD1|few|TRBJ1-2|TRBV23-1
CASSLRRQGGYGYTF
TGCGCCAGCAGCCTCCGGCGACAGGGGGGCTATGGCTACACCTTC
>TRBD1|once|TRBJ1-1|TRBV5-1
CASSKETGGTEAFF
TGCGCCAGCAGCAAAGAGACAGGGGGCACTGAAGCTTTCTTT
>TRBD1|.|TRBJ1-2|TRBV9
CASSVDGQGYGYTF
TGTGCCAGCAGCGTAGACGGACAGGGATATGGCTACACCTTC
>TRBD1|.|TRBJ1-1|TRBV27
CASSPRTGGFTEAFF
TGTGCCAGCAGTCCCAGGACAGGGGGCTTCACTGAAGCTTTCTTT
>TRBD1|.|TRBJ1-1|TRBV11-2
CASSNRGITAEAFF
TGTGCCAGCAGCAACAGGGGAATAACGGCTGAAGCTTTCTTT
>.|.|TRBJ2-1|TRBV30
CAWREGPLQQFF
TGTGCCTGGAGGGAGGGACCTCTGCAGCAGTTCTTC
>TRBD1|.|TRBJ1-4|TRBV19
CASNRGQLNEKLFF
TGTGCCAGTAACCGGGGACAGCTTAATGAAAAACTGTTTTTT
>TRBD1|.|TRBJ1-1|TRBV4-1
CASSQSGQGGAEAFF
TGCGCCAGCAGCCAGTCGGGACAGGGAGGGGCTGAAGCTTTCTTT
>TRBD2|.|TRBJ2-3|TRBV10-3
CAIGGGAVDTQYF
TGTGCCATCGGCGGGGGGGCTGTTGATACGCAGTATTTT
>.|.|TRBJ1-6|TRBV30
CAWSAGQGNSPLHF
TGTGCCTGGAGCGCAGGGCAGGGGAATTCACCCCTCCACTTT
>TRBD2|.|TRBJ2-2|TRBV19
CASRVGGLAADTGELFF
TGTGCCAGTAGAGTAGGGGGACTAGCGGCTGACACCGGGGAGCTGTTTTTT
>TRBD1|once|TRBJ1-5|TRBV9
CASSDGTGANQPQHF
TGTGCCAGCAGCGACGGAACAGGGGCCAATCAGCCCCAGCATTTT
>TRBD2|.|TRBJ2-1|TRBV3-1/TRBV3-2
CASSQGLGNNEQFF
TGTGCCAGCAGCCAGGGACTAGGCAACAATGAGCAGTTCTTC
>.|.|TRBJ1-5|TRBV19
CASREVLTASYQPQHF
TGTGCCAGTAGGGAGGTACTCACGGCAAGTTATCAGCCCCAGCATTTT
>.|.|TRBJ1-4|TRBV7-9
CASSQMGGLPNEKLFF
TGTGCCAGCAGCCAAATGGGCGGGCTCCCTAATGAAAAACTGTTTTTT
>.|.|TRBJ1-1|TRBV7-9
CASSPRAGVNTEAFF
TGTGCCAGCAGCCCCCGGGCAGGGGTGAACACTGAAGCTTTCTTT
>TRBD1|.|TRBJ1-2|TRBV3-1/TRBV3-2
CASSTQQGAYGYTF
TGTGCCAGCAGCACACAACAGGGGGCCTATGGCTACACCTTC
>.|.|TRBJ2-1|TRBV30
CAWSGGVYNEQFF
TGTGCCTGGAGTGGGGGAGTCTACAATGAGCAGTTCTTC
>TRBD1|.|TRBJ1-2|TRBV5-1
CASSSQGARLSTRGYTF
TGCGCCAGCAGCTCACAGGGGGCCCGCTTGTCGACGCGTGGCTACACCTTC
>TRBD1|once|TRBJ1-2|TRBV5-1
CASSLDRVGANYGYTF
TGCGCCAGCAGCCTCGACAGGGTGGGAGCTAACTATGGCTACACCTTC
>.|.|TRBJ1-5|TRBV10-3
CATSVGEDQPQHF
TGTGCCACATCAGTGGGGGAGGACCAGCCCCAGCATTTT
>.|.|TRBJ2-7|TRBV10-3
CAISGTILGQQYF
TGTGCCATCAGTGGGACTATACTCGGGCAGCAGTACTTC
>.|.|TRBJ2-7|TRBV10-2
CASRFDRNSYEQYF
TGCGCCAGCAGATTCGACAGGAACTCCTACGAGCAGTACTTC